Shown below are 10 T cell receptor beta chains from a single sample sequenced in a study of cytomegalovirus exposure and HLA in healthy donors. 13 Jbeta primers and 60 Vbeta primers were used for the PCR. The assay was immunoSEQ multiplex PCR, and TCRdb's table has in-frame clones only and misses some. The sample contains some 200,000 clones, 75% to 85% of which appear only once. What was sequenced was PBMCs. The receptors derive from a boy younger than 18 in good health and CMV-seronegative.

The rearrangement uses TRBV7-6 and TRBJ1-4; 11 bases are a match to TRBD1. CDR3 length: 16 residues. Germline CDR1 reads SGHVS; CDR2 reads FNYEAQ. With V trimmed by 1 base and J by 11 bases, 9 bases remained unmatched. The CDR3 DNA is TGTGCCAGCAGCTTAGGATCCGGGACAGGGGGACGGAAACTGTTTTTT. It codes for CASSLGSGTGGRKLFF.

The V call is TRBV5-1, the J call TRBJ2-5; 7 bases agree with TRBD1. V gave up 3 bases and J gave up 3 bases; unmatched junction bases: 2. CDR3 length equals 13 residues. The germline V gene has CDR1 SGHRS and CDR2 YFSETQ. CDR3 in DNA: TGCGCCAGCAGCTGGGACAGAGAAGAGACCCAGTACTTC. Its translation is CASSWDREETQYF.

The V and J genes are TRBV11-3 and TRBJ2-5; D perhaps matches TRBD2 (6 bases). CDR3 length equals 15 residues. V was shortened by 5 bases and J by 2 bases, with 15 bases between the two germline ends. CDR1 is SGHNT, CDR2 YENEEA, per germline. The CDR3 nucleotides are TGTGCCAGCAGCGAAGGGGACTTTTATCAAGAGACCCAGTACTTC. Amino acids: CASSEGDFYQETQYF.

This clone was seen a few times. V is TRBV12-5 and J is TRBJ2-5, with 8 nucleotides matching TRBD2. V lost 5 bases to trimming and J lost 4 bases; unmatched junction nucleotides: 6. Germline lookup yields CDR1 LGHNT and CDR2 FRNRAP. This CDR3 is built from 14 residues. The CDR3 bases are TGTGCTAGTGGTCCGGGGGGGGGCCTAGAGACCCAGTACTTC. Protein sequence: CASGPGGGLETQYF.

The gene calls are TRBV30 and TRBJ2-4; no firm D call. V shed 5 bases and J shed 3 bases, with 8 bases lying between them. CDR1 GTSNPN and CDR2 SVGIG come from the germline V gene (reference sequence). CDR3 length equals 12 residues. The CDR3 coding sequence is TGTGCCTGGTCCCAGGTCAAAAACATTCAGTACTTC. Protein sequence: CAWSQVKNIQYF.

Concerning this clone: Relative to the germline gene, one junction end is altered; a read error may explain this. V and J are TRBV7-9 and TRBJ1-2; D call uncertain. This CDR3 spans 17 amino acids. Germline CDR1 is SEHNR and CDR2 is FQNEAQ (reference sequence). The CDR3 sequence: CSSSLSVTLKANYGYTF. In DNA, the CDR3 is TGTTCCAGCAGCTTATCAGTCACGTTGAAAGCTAACTATGGCTACACCTTC.

The chain joins TRBV6-5 to TRBJ1-1; TRBD1 matches 7 bases. Germline CDR1 and CDR2: MNHEY and SVGAGI. This CDR3 has 15 residues. V dropped 6 bases and J dropped 1; count of bases not matched to a gene: 8. DNA for the CDR3: TGTGCCAGCAGAGGAACAGGGGACCCGAACACTGAAGCTTTCTTT. Translation: CASRGTGDPNTEAFF.

The chain carries TRBV2 and TRBJ2-5, with TRBD2 matching 12 bases. From germline, CDR1 is SNHLY and CDR2 FYNNEI. There are 16 residues in the CDR3. Trimming removed 4 bases from V and 5 bases from J; junction bases left unmatched: 8. For the CDR3, the DNA is TGTGCCAGCAGTGTTCGTCGGCTAGCGGGAGGGGAGACCCAGTACTTC. Protein sequence: CASSVRRLAGGETQYF.

This clone was seen more than once but under ten times. The V gene is TRBV6-1, the J gene TRBJ1-3; D is perhaps TRBD1 (6 bases). Germline CDR1 MNHNS, CDR2 SASEGT. V gave up 6 bases and J gave up 10 bases, with 13 bases separating them. This CDR3 has 12 residues. The CDR3 protein is CASSATGSTIYF. CDR3 in DNA: TGTGCCAGCAGCGCCACAGGGTCGACCATATATTTT.

This clone was detected only once. The CDR3 sequence: CASSHASGTGFHYGYTF. The CDR3 DNA sequence: TGCGCCAGCAGCCACGCATCCGGGACAGGGTTTCACTATGGCTACACCTTC. The genes are TRBV4-1 and TRBJ1-2; TRBD1 aligns across 9 bases. Germline assignment: CDR1 MGHRA and CDR2 YSYEKL. The length of the CDR3 is 17 residues. V lost 3 bases, J lost 3 bases, and 11 bases stayed unmatched.